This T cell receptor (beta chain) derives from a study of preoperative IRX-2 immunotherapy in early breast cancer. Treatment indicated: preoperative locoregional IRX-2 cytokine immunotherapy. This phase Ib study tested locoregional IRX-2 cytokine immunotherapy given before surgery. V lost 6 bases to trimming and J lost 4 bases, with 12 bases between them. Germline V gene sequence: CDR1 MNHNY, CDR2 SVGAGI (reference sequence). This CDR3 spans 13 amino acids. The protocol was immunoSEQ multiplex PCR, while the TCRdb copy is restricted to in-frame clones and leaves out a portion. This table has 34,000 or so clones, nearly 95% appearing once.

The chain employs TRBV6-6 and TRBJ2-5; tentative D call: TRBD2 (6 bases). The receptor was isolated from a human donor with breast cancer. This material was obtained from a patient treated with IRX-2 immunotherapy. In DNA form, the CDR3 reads TGTGCCAGCAGGCAGACTAGAGGAGAGACCCAGTACTTC. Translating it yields CASRQTRGETQYF.